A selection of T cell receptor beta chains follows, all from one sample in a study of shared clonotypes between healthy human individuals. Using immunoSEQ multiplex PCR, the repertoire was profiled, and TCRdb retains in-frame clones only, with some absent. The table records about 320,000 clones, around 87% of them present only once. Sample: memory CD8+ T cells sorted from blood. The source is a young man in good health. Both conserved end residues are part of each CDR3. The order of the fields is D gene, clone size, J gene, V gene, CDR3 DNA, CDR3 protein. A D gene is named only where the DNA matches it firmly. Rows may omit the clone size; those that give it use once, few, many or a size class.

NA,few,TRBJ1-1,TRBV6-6,TGTGCCAGCAGTTACACGGGGTATAGCACTGAAGCTTTCTTT,CASSYTGYSTEAFF
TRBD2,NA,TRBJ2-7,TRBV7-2,TGTGCCAGCAGCCTAGGACTAGCGAATCAGATGGGGCAGTACTTC,CASSLGLANQMGQYF
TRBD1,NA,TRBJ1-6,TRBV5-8,TGTGCCAGCGACAACCGGGACAGGGGATCCATTTATAATTCACCCCTCCACTTT,CASDNRDRGSIYNSPLHF
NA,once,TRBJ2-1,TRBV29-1,TGCAGCGTTGGAGACAATGAGCAGTTCTTC,CSVGDNEQFF
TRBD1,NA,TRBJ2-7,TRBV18,TGTGCCAGCTCTTCGCTATATCGGGCAGGGGGCAAGCAGTACTTC,CASSSLYRAGGKQYF
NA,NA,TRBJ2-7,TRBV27,TGTGCCAGCAGTTTAGGCCGGGGGTTCGTGTACGAGCAGTACTTC,CASSLGRGFVYEQYF
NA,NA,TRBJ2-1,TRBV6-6,TGTGCCAGCAGTTACACAGGGAGCGATGAGCAGTTCTTC,CASSYTGSDEQFF
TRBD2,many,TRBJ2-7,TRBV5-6,TGTGCCAGCAGCTCCTCTAGCGGGGCCCAGTACGAGCAGTACTTC,CASSSSSGAQYEQYF
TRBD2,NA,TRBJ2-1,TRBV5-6,TGTGCCAGCAGATATACTAGCGAGACTAACAATGAGCAGTTCTTC,CASRYTSETNNEQFF
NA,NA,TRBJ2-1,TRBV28,TGTGCCAGCAGTTTTGGCCTAGGGTCCTACAATGAGCAGTTCTTC,CASSFGLGSYNEQFF
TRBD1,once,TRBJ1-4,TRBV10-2,TGCGCCAGCGGCGCGACAGGGATATCAGCTAATGAAAAACTGTTTTTT,CASGATGISANEKLFF
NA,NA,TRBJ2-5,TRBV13,TGTGCCAGCAGCCGCGACCGGACAGGAGGGGAGACCCAGTACTTC,CASSRDRTGGETQYF
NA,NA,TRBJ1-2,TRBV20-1,TGCAGTGCCCCGGGCTATGGCTACACCTTC,CSAPGYGYTF
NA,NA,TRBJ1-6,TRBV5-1,TGCGCCAGCAGCCTGAGGGCGGGTAACGGGCTACCCCTCCACTTT,CASSLRAGNGLPLHF
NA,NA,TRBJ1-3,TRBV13,TGTGCCAGCAGCTTAATGGCCGCAAACACCATATATTTT,CASSLMAANTIYF
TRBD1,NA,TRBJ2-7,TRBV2,TGTGCCAGCACGGGGGACAGGGGGACGGGCGAGCAGTACTTC,CASTGDRGTGEQYF
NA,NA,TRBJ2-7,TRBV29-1,TGCAGCGTCCTAGGCCCCTACGAGCAGTACTTC,CSVLGPYEQYF
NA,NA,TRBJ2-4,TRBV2,TGTGCCAGCAGGACAGAATTCCTAGCCAAAAACATTCAGTACTTC,CASRTEFLAKNIQYF
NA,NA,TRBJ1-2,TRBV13,TGTGCCAGCAGTTGGGAAGGCGGCTACACCTTC,CASSWEGGYTF
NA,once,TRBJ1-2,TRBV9,TGTGCCAGCAGCGTAGCTATAGACTATGGCTACACCTTC,CASSVAIDYGYTF
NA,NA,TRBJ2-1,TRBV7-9,TGTGCCAGCAGCTCCCCGGGGCGTGACAATGAGCAGTTCTTC,CASSSPGRDNEQFF
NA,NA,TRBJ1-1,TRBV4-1,TGCGCCAGCAGCCAAGAAGGGGGGATATTGGTGAACACTGAAGCTTTCTTT,CASSQEGGILVNTEAFF
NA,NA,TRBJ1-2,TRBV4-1,TGCGCCAGCAGCCAGGCCGGGACCGCTGGCGGCTACACCTTC,CASSQAGTAGGYTF
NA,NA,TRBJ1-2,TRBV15,TGTGCCACCAGCAGACCGCGGGGGGATACTAACTATGGCTACACCTTC,CATSRPRGDTNYGYTF